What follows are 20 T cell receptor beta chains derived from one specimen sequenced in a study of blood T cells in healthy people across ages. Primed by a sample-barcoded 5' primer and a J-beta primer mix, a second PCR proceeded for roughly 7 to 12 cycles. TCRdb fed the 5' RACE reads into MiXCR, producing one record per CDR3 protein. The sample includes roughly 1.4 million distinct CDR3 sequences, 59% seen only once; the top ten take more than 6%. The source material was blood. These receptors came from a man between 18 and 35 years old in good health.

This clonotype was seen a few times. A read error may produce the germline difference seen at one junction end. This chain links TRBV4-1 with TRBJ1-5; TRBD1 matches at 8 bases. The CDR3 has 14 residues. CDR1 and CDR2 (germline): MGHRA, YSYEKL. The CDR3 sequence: CASSQGAGNQPQHF. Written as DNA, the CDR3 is TGTGCCAGCAGTCAGGGGGCTGGCAATCAGCCCCAGCATTTT.

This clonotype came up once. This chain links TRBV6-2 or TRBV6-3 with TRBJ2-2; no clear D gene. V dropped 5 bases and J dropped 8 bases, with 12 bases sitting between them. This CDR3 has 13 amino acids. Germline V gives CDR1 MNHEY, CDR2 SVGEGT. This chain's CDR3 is CASSRLVSGELFF. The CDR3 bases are TGTGCCAGCAGTCGCCTCGTTTCTGGGGAGCTGTTTTTT.

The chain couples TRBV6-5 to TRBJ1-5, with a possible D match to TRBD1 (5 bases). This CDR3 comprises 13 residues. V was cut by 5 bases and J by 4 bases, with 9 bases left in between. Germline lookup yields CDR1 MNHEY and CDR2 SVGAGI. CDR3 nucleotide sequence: TGTGCCAGCAGTGCACAGGTGAATCAGCCCCAGCATTTT. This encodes CASSAQVNQPQHF.

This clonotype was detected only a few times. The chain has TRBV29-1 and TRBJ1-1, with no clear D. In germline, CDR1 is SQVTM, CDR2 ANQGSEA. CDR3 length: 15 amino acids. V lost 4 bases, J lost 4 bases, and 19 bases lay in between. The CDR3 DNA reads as TGCAGCGTTGTGGGCAGCCCTCGAGAGGGCACTGAAGCTTTCTTT. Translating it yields CSVVGSPREGTEAFF.

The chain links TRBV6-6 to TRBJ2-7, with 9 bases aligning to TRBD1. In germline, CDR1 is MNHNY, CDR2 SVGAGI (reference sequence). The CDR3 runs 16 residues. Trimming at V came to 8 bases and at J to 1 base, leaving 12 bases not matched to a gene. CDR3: CASGAQGALQSYEQYF. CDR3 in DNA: TGTGCCAGCGGGGCACAGGGGGCCCTTCAATCCTACGAGCAGTACTTC.

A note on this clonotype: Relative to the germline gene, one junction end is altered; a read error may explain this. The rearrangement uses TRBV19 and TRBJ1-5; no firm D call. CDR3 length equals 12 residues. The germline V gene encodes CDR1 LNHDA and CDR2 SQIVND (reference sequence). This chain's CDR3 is CTSRLGDQPQHF. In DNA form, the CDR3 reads TGTACCAGCCGACTCGGGGATCAGCCCCAGCATTTT.

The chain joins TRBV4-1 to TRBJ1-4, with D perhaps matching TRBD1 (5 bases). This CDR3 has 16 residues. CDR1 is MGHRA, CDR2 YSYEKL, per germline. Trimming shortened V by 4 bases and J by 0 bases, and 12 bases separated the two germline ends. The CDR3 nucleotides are TGCGCCAGCAGCCTAGGGGCAGCAGCAACTAATGAAAAACTGTTTTTT. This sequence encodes CASSLGAAATNEKLFF.

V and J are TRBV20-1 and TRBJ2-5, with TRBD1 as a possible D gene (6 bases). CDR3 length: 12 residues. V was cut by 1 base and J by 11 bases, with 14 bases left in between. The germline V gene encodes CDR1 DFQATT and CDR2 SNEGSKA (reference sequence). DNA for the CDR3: TGCAGTGCTAGAGGAATTTCAGGGGCGCAGTACTTC. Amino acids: CSARGISGAQYF.

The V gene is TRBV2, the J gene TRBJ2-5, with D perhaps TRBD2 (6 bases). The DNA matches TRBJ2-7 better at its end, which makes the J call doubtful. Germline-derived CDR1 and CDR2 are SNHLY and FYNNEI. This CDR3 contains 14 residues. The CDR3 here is CASSDPGLNYEQYF. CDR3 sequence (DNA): TGTGCCAGCAGTGATCCGGGACTCAACTACGAGCAGTACTTC.

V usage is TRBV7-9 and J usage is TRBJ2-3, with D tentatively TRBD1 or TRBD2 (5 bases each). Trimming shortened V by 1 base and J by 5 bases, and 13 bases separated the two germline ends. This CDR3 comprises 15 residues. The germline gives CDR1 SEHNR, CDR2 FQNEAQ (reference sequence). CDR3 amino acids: CASSLVDRGRDTQYF. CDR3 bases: TGTGCCAGCAGCTTAGTTGATCGGGGCCGAGATACGCAGTATTTT.

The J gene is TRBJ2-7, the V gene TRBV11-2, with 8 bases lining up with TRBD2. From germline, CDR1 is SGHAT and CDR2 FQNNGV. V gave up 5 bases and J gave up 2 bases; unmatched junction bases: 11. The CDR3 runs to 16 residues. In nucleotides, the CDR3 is TGTGCCAGCAGCCCCCGCCTAGCGGGTGCTACCTACGAGCAGTACTTC. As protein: CASSPRLAGATYEQYF.

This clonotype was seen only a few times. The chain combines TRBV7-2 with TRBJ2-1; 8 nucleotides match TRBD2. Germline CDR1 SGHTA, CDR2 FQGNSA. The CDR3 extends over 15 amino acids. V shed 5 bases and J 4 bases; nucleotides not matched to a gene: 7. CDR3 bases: TGTGCCAGCAGCAAGAGCGGGGGCCCATACAATGAGCAGTTCTTC. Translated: CASSKSGGPYNEQFF.

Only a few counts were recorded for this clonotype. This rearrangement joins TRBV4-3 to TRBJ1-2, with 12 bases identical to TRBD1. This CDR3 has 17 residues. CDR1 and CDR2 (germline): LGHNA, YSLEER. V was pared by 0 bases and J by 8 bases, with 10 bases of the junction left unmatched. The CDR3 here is CASSQDVGTGGLLGYTF. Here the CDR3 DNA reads TGCGCCAGCAGCCAAGACGTAGGGACAGGGGGCCTTTTGGGCTACACCTTC.

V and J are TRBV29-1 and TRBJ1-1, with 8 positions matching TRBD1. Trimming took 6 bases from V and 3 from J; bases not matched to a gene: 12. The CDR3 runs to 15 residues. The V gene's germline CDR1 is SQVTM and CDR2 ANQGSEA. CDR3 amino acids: CSVAGTGGGDTEAFF. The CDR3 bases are TGCAGCGTCGCCGGGACAGGAGGAGGTGACACTGAAGCTTTCTTT.

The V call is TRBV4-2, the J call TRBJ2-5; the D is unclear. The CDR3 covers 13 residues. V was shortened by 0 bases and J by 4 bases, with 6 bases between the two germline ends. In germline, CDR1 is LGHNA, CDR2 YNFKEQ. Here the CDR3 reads CASSQESPETQYF. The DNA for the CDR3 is TGTGCCAGCAGCCAAGAGAGTCCAGAGACCCAGTACTTC.

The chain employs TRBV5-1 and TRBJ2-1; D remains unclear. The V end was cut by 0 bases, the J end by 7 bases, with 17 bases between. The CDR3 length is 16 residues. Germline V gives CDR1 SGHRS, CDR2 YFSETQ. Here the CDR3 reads CASSLVRHSVGNEQFF. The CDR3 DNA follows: TGCGCCAGCAGCTTGGTAAGGCATTCGGTAGGGAATGAGCAGTTCTTC.

The CDR3 DNA is TGCGCCAGCAGCCAAGATCCAACAGGGGCTGTTGAAAAACTGTTTTTT. This translates into CASSQDPTGAVEKLFF. The chain employs TRBV4-1 and TRBJ1-4; 7 bases are shared with TRBD1. This CDR3 comprises 16 residues. V shed 0 bases and J 7 bases; nucleotides not matched to a gene: 8. The V gene's germline CDR1 is MGHRA and CDR2 YSYEKL.

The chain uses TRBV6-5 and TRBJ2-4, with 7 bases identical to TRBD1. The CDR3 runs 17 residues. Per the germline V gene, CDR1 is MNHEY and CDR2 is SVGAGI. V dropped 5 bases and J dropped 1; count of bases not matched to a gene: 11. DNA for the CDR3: TGTGCCAGCAGTCAGATTTACAGGGGTAATGCCAAAAACATTCAGTACTTC. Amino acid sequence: CASSQIYRGNAKNIQYF.

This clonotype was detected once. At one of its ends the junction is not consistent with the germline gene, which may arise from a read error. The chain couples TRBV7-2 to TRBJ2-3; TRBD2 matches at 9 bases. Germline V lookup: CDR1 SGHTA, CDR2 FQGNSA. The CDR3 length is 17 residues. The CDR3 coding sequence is TGTGCCAGCAGCTTCCCAATTACCGGGACTAGCAGAGATACGCAGTATTTT. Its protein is CASSFPITGTSRDTQYF.

This CDR3 reads CASNSIRGGIYEKLFF. Here the CDR3 DNA reads TGTGCCAGCAACTCTATTAGGGGCGGAATATATGAAAAACTGTTTTTT. The chain links TRBV7-9 to TRBJ1-4; weak D call: TRBD1 (5 bases). The CDR3 has 16 residues. The V gene lost 7 bases and the J gene lost 6 bases, with 21 bases spanning the gap. Germline CDR1 SEHNR, CDR2 FQNEAQ (reference sequence).